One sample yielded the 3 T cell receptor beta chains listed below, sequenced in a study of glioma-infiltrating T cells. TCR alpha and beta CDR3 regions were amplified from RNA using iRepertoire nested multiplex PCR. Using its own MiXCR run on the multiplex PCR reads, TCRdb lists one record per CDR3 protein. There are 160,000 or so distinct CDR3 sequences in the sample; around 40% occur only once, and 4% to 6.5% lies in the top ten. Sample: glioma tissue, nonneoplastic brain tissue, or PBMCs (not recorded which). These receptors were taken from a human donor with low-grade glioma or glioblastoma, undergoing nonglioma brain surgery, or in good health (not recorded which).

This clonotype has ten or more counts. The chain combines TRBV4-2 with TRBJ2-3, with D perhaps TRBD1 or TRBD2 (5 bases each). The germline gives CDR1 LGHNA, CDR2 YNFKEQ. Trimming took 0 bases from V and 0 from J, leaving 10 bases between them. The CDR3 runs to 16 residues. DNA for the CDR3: TGTGCCAGCAGCCAAGAGAGGGACCCTAGCACAGATACGCAGTATTTT. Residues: CASSQERDPSTDTQYF.

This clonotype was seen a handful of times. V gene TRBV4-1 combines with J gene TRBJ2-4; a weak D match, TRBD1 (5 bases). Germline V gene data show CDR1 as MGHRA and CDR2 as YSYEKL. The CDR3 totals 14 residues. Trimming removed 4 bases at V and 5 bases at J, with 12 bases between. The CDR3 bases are TGCGCCAGCAGCCGCCAGGGTGCGGAAAACATTCAGTACTTC. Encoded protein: CASSRQGAENIQYF.

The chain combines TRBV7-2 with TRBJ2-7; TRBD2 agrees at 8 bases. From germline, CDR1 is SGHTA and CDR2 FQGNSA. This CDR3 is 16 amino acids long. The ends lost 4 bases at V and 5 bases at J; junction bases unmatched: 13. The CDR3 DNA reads TGTGCCAGCAGCTCCGGACTAGCTGGATTTATCCACGAGCAGTACTTC. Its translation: CASSSGLAGFIHEQYF.